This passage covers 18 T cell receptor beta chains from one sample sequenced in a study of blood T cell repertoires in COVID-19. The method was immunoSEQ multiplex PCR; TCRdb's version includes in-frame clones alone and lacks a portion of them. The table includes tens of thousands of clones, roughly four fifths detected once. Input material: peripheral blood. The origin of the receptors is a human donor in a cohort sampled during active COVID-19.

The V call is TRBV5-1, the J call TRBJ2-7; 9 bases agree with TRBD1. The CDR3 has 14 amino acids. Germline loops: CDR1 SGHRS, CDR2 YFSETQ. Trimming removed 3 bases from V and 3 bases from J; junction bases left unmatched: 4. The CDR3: CASSSRQGVYEQYF. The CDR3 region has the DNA TGCGCCAGCAGCTCACGACAGGGGGTCTACGAGCAGTACTTC.

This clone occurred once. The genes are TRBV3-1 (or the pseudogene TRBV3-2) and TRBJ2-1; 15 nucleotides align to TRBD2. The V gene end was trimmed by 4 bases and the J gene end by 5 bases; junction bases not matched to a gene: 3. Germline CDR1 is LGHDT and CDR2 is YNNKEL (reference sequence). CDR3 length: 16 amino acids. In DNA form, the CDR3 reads TGTGCCAGCAGCCGGACTAGCGGGGGGGGGCACAATGAGCAGTTCTTC. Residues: CASSRTSGGGHNEQFF.

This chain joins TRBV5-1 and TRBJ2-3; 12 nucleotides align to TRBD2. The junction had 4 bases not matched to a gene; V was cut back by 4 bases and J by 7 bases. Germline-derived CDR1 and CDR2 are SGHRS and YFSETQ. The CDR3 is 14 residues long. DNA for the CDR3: TGCGCCAGCAGCCTCGGGACTAGCGGGTATACGCAGTATTTT. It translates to CASSLGTSGYTQYF.

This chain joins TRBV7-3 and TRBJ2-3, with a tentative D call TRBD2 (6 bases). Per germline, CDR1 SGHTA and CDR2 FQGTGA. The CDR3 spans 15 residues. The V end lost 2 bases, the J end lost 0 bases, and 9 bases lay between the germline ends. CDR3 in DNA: TGTGCCAGCAGCTTAGCGGCGGGGAGCACAGATACGCAGTATTTT. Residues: CASSLAAGSTDTQYF.

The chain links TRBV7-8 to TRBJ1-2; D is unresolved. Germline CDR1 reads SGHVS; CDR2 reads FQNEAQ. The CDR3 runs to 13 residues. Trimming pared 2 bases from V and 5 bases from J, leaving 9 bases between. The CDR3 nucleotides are TGTGCCAGCAGCTTACGGGGTTCTTATGGCTACACCTTC. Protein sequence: CASSLRGSYGYTF.

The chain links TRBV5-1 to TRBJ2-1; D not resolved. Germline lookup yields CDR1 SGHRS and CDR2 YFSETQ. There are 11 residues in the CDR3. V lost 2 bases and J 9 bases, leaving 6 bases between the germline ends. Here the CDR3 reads CASSFQFEQFF. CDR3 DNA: TGCGCCAGCAGCTTTCAGTTTGAGCAGTTCTTC.

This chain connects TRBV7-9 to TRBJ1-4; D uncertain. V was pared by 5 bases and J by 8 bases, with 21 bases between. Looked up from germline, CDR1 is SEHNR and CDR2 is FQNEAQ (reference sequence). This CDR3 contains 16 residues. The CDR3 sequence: CASSPFRSSRSEKLFF. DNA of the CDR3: TGTGCCAGCAGCCCCTTTCGAAGTTCCCGGAGCGAAAAACTGTTTTTT.

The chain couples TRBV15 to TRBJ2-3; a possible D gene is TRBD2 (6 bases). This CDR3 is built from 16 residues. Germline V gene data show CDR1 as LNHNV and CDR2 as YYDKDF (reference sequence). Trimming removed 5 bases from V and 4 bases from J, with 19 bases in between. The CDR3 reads CATSEGRWQNADTQYF. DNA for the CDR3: TGTGCCACCAGCGAGGGGAGGTGGCAAAACGCAGATACGCAGTATTTT.

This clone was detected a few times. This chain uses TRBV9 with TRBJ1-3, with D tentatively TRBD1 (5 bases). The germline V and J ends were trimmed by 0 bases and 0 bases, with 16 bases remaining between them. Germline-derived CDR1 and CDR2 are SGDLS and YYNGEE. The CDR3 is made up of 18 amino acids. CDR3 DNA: TGTGCCAGCAGCGTAGGGGTAGGAGGGGCCAGCTCTGGAAACACCATATATTTT. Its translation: CASSVGVGGASSGNTIYF.

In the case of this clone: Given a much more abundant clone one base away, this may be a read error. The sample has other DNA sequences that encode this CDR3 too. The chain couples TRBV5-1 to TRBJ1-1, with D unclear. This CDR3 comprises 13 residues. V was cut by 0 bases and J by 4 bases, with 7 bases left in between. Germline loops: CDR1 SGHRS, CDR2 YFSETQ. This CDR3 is CASSLDGGTEAFF. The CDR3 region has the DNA TGCGCCAGCAGCTTGGACGGCGGCACTGAAGCTTTCTTT. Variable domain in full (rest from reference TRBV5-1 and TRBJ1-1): KAGVTQTPRYLIKTRGQQVTLSCSPISGHRSVSWYQQTPGQGLQFLFEYFSETQRNKGNFPGRFSGRQFSNSRSEMNVSTLELGDSALYLCASSLDGGTEAFFGQGTRLTVV.

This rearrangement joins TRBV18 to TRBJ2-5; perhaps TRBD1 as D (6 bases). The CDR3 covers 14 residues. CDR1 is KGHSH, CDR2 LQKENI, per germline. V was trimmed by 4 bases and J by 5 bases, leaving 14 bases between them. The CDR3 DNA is TGTGCCAGCTCACAATTACAGGGTGCGGAGACCCAGTACTTC. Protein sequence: CASSQLQGAETQYF.

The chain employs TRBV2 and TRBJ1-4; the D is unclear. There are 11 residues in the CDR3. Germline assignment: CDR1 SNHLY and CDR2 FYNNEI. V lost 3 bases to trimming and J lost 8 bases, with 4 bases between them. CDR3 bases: TGTGCCAGCAGTGAGAGGGAAAAACTGTTTTTT. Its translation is CASSEREKLFF.

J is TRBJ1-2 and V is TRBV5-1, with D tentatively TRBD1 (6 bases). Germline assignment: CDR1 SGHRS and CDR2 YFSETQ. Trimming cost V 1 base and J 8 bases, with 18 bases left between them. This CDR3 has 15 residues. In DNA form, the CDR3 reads TGCGCCAGCAGCTTGAACAGGGAAGAGACGGGGGGCTACACCTTC. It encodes CASSLNREETGGYTF.

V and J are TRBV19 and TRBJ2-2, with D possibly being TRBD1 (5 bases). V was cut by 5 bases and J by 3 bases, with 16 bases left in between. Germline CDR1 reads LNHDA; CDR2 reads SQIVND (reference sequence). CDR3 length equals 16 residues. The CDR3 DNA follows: TGTGCCAGTAGTCTCCCCCCAGGGTGGGACACCGGGGAGCTGTTTTTT. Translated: CASSLPPGWDTGELFF.

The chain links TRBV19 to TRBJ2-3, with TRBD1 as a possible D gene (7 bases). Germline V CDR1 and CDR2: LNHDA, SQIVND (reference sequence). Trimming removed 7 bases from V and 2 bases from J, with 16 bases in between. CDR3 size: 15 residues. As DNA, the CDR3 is TGTGCCAGTACCCAGGGGGGCGGGTCCACAGATACGCAGTATTTT. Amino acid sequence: CASTQGGGSTDTQYF.

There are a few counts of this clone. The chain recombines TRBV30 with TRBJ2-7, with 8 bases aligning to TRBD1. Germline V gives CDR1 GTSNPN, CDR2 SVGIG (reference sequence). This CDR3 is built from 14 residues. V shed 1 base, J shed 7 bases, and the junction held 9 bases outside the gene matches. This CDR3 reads CAWSGRDRSWEQYF. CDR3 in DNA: TGTGCCTGGAGTGGGAGGGACAGGTCCTGGGAGCAGTACTTC.

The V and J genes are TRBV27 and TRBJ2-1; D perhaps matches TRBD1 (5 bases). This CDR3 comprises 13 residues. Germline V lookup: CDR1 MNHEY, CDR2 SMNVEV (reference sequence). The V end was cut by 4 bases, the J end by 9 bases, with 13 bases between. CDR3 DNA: TGTGCCAGCAGTTCCTCACAGGCAGGTGAGCAGTTCTTC. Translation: CASSSSQAGEQFF.

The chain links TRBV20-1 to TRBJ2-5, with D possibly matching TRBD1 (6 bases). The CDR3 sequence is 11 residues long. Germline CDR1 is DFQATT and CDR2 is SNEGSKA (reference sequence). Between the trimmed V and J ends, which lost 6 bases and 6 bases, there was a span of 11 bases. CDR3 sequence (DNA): TGCAGTGCAGGGGGTCGGCAGACCCAGTACTTC. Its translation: CSAGGRQTQYF.